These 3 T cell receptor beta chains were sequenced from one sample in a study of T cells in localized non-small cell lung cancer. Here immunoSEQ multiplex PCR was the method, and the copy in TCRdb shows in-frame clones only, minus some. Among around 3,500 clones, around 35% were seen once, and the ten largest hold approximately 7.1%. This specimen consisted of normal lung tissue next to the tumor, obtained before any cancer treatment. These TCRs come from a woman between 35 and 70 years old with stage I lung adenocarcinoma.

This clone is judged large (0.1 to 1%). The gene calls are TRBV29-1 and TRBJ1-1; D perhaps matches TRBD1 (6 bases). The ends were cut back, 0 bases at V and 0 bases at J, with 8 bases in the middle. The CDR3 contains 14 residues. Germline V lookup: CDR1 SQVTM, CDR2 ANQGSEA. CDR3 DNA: TGCAGCGTTGAAGATACAGGGCTGAACACTGAAGCTTTCTTT. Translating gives CSVEDTGLNTEAFF.

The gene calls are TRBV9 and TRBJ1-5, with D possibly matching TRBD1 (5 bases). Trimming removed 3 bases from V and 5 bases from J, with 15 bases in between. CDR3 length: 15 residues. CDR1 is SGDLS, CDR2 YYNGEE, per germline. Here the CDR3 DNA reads TGTGCCAGCAGCGCCGGACCGGGACGTGATCAGCCCCAGCATTTT. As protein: CASSAGPGRDQPQHF.

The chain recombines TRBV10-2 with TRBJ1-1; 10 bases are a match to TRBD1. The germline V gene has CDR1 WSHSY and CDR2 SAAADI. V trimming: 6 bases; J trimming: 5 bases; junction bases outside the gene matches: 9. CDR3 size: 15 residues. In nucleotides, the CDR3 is TGCGCCAGCAGCTGGACAGGGGGTGTACAAACTGAAGCTTTCTTT. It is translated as CASSWTGGVQTEAFF.